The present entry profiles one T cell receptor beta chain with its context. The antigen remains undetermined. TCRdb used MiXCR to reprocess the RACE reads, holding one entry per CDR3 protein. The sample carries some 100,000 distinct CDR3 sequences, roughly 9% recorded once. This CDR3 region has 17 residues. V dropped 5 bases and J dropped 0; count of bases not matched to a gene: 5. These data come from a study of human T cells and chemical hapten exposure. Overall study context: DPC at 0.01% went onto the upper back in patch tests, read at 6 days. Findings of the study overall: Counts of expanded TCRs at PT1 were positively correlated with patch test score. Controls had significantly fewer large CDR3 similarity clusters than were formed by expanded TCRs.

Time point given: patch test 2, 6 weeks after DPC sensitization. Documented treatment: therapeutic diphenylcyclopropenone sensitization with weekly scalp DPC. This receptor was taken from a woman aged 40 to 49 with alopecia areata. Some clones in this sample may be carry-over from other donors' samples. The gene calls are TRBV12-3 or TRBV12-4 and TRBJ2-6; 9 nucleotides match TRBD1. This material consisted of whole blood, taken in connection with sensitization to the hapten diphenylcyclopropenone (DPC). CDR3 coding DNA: TGTGCCAGCAGTACGGACAGGGGAAGCTCTGGGGCCAACGTCCTGACTTTC. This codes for CASSTDRGSSGANVLTF.